This T cell receptor (beta chain) emerged from a study of T cells in Graves' hyperthyroidism and ophthalmopathy. In its sample, this clonotype was seen many times. What it binds is not known. The ends were cut back, 1 base at V and 1 base at J, with 11 bases in the middle. The germline CDR1 and CDR2 sequences are SGHKS and YYEKEE (reference sequence). CDR3 length equals 15 residues. The CDR3 regions of TCR beta were amplified from RNA transcripts. First-round RT-PCR of the TCR CDR3 relied on the HTBI primer set. TCRdb reanalysed the multiplex PCR reads using MiXCR and keeps one entry per CDR3 protein. The repertoire holds about 410,000 distinct CDR3 sequences, with around 15% as singletons. Findings of the study overall: Median prediction lead before ophthalmopathy onset was 6 to 8 months with the model. In blood, most of the thyroid clonotypes expanded above 0.001 were also present.

The material sequenced was blood. V gene TRBV5-5 combines with J gene TRBJ1-1; D not resolved. This sequence originates from a man aged 18 to 29 with Graves' ophthalmopathy. The CDR3 here is CASSLIGWGNTEAFF. DNA for the CDR3: TGTGCCAGCAGCTTGATCGGCTGGGGGAACACTGAAGCTTTCTTT.